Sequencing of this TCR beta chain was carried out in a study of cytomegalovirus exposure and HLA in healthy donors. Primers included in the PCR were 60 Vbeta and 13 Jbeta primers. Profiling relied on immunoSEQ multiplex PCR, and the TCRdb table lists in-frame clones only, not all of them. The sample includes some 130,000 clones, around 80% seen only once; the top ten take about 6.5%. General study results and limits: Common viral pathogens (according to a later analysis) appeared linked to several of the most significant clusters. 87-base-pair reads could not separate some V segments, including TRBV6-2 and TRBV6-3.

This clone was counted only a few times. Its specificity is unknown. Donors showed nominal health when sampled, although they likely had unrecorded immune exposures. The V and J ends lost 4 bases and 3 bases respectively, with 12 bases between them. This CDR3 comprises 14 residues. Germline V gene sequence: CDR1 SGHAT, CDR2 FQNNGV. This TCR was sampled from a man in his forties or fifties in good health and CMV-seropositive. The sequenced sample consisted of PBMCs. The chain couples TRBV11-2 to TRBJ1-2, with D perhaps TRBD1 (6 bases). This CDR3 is CASSSGDLDYGYTF. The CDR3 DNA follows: TGTGCCAGCAGCTCAGGGGACCTGGACTATGGCTACACCTTC. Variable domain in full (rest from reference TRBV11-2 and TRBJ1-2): EAGVAQSPRYKIIEKRQSVAFWCNPISGHATLYWYQQILGQGPKLLIQFQNNGVVDDSQLPKDRFSAERLKGVDSTLKIQPAKLEDSAVYLCASSSGDLDYGYTFGSGTRLTVV.